This T cell receptor beta chain stems from a study of post-analysis software for immune sequencing data. In the study overall: Relapsing-remitting, secondary progressive and progressive-relapsing multiple sclerosis were all included among the disease courses. Study findings and constraints: Patients showed TRBV5-6, TRBV5-1 and TRBV20-1 among several TRBV segments more frequent than in controls.

cDNA libraries for TCR beta contained unique molecular identifiers. TCRdb re-analysed the PCR reads in MiXCR, keeping a single row per CDR3 protein. The table lists about 500,000 distinct CDR3 sequences, roughly 45% of them singletons. From germline, CDR1 is SGHTA and CDR2 FQGNSA. The CDR3 length is 15 residues. This clonotype has more than one count but fewer than ten. Its antigen is undetermined. The V call is TRBV7-2, the J call TRBJ2-1; possibly TRBD2 for D (6 bases). The last part of the DNA fits TRBJ2-7 better; the J call may be wrong. The sequencing input was blood. This TCR was recovered from a girl between 10 and 17 years old with multiple sclerosis. CDR3 in DNA: TGTGCCAGCAGCTTAGCGGGAGGTTTCTACAATGAGCAGTACTTC. It yields the protein CASSLAGGFYNEQYF.